These 17 T cell receptor beta chains were sequenced from one sample in a study of multiple sclerosis patients with progressive multifocal leukoencephalopathy. Sequencing was performed with immunoSEQ multiplex PCR; in TCRdb, only in-frame clones are kept and a portion is missing. The sample holds 30,000 to 35,000 clones, roughly 87% seen once. The time point is: time of PML onset. The source was PBMCs, collected from a patient treated with natalizumab. These receptors all stem from a human donor with progressive multifocal leukoencephalopathy.

The gene calls are TRBV2 and TRBJ1-1; no clear D gene. This CDR3 has 14 amino acids. Germline-derived CDR1 and CDR2 are SNHLY and FYNNEI. The V end was cut by 6 bases, the J end by 0 bases, with 11 bases between. The CDR3 protein is CASSTEFMNTEAFF. The DNA for the CDR3 is TGTGCCAGCAGCACAGAGTTCATGAACACTGAAGCTTTCTTT.

The genes are TRBV2 and TRBJ1-1, with D perhaps matching TRBD1 (6 bases). V was trimmed by 7 bases and J by 0 bases, leaving 12 bases between them. Germline CDR1 reads SNHLY; CDR2 reads FYNNEI. This CDR3 contains 14 residues. The CDR3 DNA reads as TGTGCCAGCAAGGGGGGGCATATGAACACTGAAGCTTTCTTT. It codes for CASKGGHMNTEAFF. The full variable domain, completed using reference TRBV2 and TRBJ1-1, is EPEVTQTPSHQVTQMGQEVILRCVPISNHLYFYWYRQILGQKVEFLVSFYNNEISEKSEIFDDQFSVERPDGSNFTLKIRSTKLEDSAMYFCASKGGHMNTEAFFGQGTRLTVV.

The CDR3 protein is CASSSLWGLAGGRNEQFF. CDR3 DNA: TGTGCCAGCAGCTCCCTATGGGGACTAGCGGGAGGTCGGAATGAGCAGTTCTTC. This chain uses TRBV7-8 with TRBJ2-1; 15 positions match TRBD2. This CDR3 has 18 residues. Per germline, CDR1 SGHVS and CDR2 FQNEAQ. The J segment lost 7 bases and the V segment lost 4 bases, leaving 11 bases of the junction unmatched.

The chain is built from TRBV20-1 and TRBJ2-7; a possible D gene is TRBD2 (5 bases). Germline V CDR1 and CDR2: DFQATT, SNEGSKA (reference sequence). Trimming pared 5 bases from V and 5 bases from J, leaving 10 bases between. The CDR3 length is 11 residues. CDR3: CSAPTSHEQYF. CDR3 DNA sequence: TGCAGTGCTCCCACTAGTCACGAGCAGTACTTC.

The rearrangement links TRBV19 to TRBJ1-5, with no clear D. This CDR3 comprises 15 residues. Trimming shortened V by 4 bases and J by 1 base, and 11 bases separated the two germline ends. CDR1 is LNHDA and CDR2 is SQIVND in the germline V gene (reference sequence). In nucleotides, the CDR3 is TGTGCCAGTAGTACAACGGGGTCGAGCAATCAGCCCCAGCATTTT. Its translation: CASSTTGSSNQPQHF. The complete variable domain, with remaining parts taken from reference TRBV19 and TRBJ1-5, reads DGGITQSPKYLFRKEGQNVTLSCEQNLNHDAMYWYRQDPGQGLRLIYYSQIVNDFQKGDIAEGYSVSREKKESFPLTVTSAQKNPTAFYLCASSTTGSSNQPQHFGDGTRLSIL.

The gene calls are TRBV28 and TRBJ1-1; 7 bases are shared with TRBD1. V was clipped by 8 bases and J by 4 bases; unmatched bases: 13. This CDR3 contains 15 residues. The germline V gene encodes CDR1 MDHEN and CDR2 SYDVKM. Written as DNA, the CDR3 is TGTGCCAGCGGCGGAGGGGGCGTTTGGGGCACTGAAGCTTTCTTT. Residues: CASGGGGVWGTEAFF.

This chain connects TRBV4-1 to TRBJ1-1, with 7 positions matching TRBD1. The CDR3 extends over 15 amino acids. From germline, CDR1 is MGHRA and CDR2 YSYEKL. V lost 0 bases, J lost 2 bases, and 3 bases stayed unmatched. In nucleotides, the CDR3 is TGCGCCAGCAGCCAAGAACAGGGGTCTAACACTGAAGCTTTCTTT. It yields the protein CASSQEQGSNTEAFF.

The rearrangement links TRBV7-9 to TRBJ1-6, with D unclear. V lost 5 bases and J lost 7, with 12 bases in between. The CDR3 consists of 14 residues. CDR1 SEHNR and CDR2 FQNEAQ come from the germline V gene (reference sequence). CDR3 DNA: TGTGCCAGCAGCCCGGGATCTCAAAATTCACCCCTCCACTTT. This gives the protein CASSPGSQNSPLHF.

This clone was counted a single time. V and J are TRBV18 and TRBJ2-7; 10 bases line up with TRBD1. The V gene's germline CDR1 is KGHSH and CDR2 LQKENI. V shed 6 bases, J shed 3 bases, and the junction held 5 bases outside the gene matches. The CDR3 is 14 residues long. CDR3 DNA: TGTGCCAGCTCCCCCCGGGACAGGGGCTACGAGCAGTACTTC. Translating it yields CASSPRDRGYEQYF.

The chain uses TRBV5-5 and TRBJ1-1, with D perhaps matching TRBD1 (5 bases). The germline V gene encodes CDR1 SGHKS and CDR2 YYEKEE (reference sequence). CDR3 length equals 15 residues. With 0 bases removed from V and 7 bases from J, the gap between germline ends came to 16 bases. CDR3 sequence (DNA): TGTGCCAGCAGCTTGGGGATAGGAGGGGTGAGTGAAGCTTTCTTT. Translation: CASSLGIGGVSEAFF.

This chain joins TRBV28 and TRBJ2-1; 10 nucleotides line up with TRBD2. This CDR3 comprises 15 residues. Trimming removed 4 bases from V and 9 bases from J; junction bases left unmatched: 9. The V gene's germline CDR1 is MDHEN and CDR2 SYDVKM. The CDR3 reads CASSWGSGRAGEQFF. In DNA form, the CDR3 reads TGTGCCAGCAGTTGGGGGAGCGGGAGGGCTGGTGAGCAGTTCTTC.

The rearrangement links TRBV2 to TRBJ2-2; 10 bases align to TRBD1. This CDR3 is built from 14 residues. CDR1 is SNHLY, CDR2 FYNNEI, per germline. Unmatched junction bases numbered 7, after V lost 10 bases and J lost 5 bases. The CDR3 region is CATRQGASTGELFF. The CDR3 DNA sequence: TGTGCCACCCGACAGGGGGCATCGACCGGGGAGCTGTTTTTT.

The chain recombines TRBV4-3 with TRBJ2-7, with D maybe TRBD1 (6 bases). The CDR3 runs to 15 residues. V lost 0 bases, J lost 2 bases, and 11 bases lay in between. Germline V gene lookup returns CDR1 LGHNA and CDR2 YSLEER. The CDR3 spells CASSQELTGTYEQYF. The DNA of the CDR3 is TGCGCCAGCAGCCAAGAGCTAACAGGGACCTACGAGCAGTACTTC.

The chain combines TRBV12-5 with TRBJ2-1, with D perhaps matching TRBD2 (7 bases). This CDR3 has 12 amino acids. Germline V lookup: CDR1 LGHNT, CDR2 FRNRAP. The germline V and J ends were trimmed by 8 bases and 7 bases, with 12 bases remaining between them. The chain's CDR3 is CASHGGQNEQFF. The CDR3, as DNA: TGTGCTAGTCACGGGGGGCAAAATGAGCAGTTCTTC.

The genes are TRBV27 and TRBJ1-1, with D possibly being TRBD1 (5 bases). With 6 bases removed from V and 4 bases from J, the gap between germline ends came to 18 bases. The CDR3 has 15 residues. Germline CDR1 MNHEY, CDR2 SMNVEV (reference sequence). CDR3 nucleotide sequence: TGTGCCAGCAGCCGGGACTCCCGGTGGAGCACTGAAGCTTTCTTT. Its translation is CASSRDSRWSTEAFF.

The chain uses TRBV18 and TRBJ1-5, with D possibly TRBD1 on 5 matching bases. The germline V gene encodes CDR1 KGHSH and CDR2 LQKENI. CDR3 length: 14 amino acids. Trimming shortened V by 3 bases and J by 8 bases, and 14 bases separated the two germline ends. This CDR3 reads CASSPDGAREPQHF. As DNA, the CDR3 is TGTGCCAGCTCACCCGACGGGGCAAGGGAGCCCCAGCATTTT.

J is TRBJ2-7 and V is TRBV7-9, with TRBD1 as a possible D gene (6 bases). Trimming removed 5 bases at V and 3 bases at J, with 14 bases between. This CDR3 spans 14 amino acids. From germline, CDR1 is SEHNR and CDR2 FQNEAQ (reference sequence). This CDR3 is CASSARQALYEQYF. The CDR3 DNA is TGTGCCAGCAGCGCCAGACAGGCTCTCTACGAGCAGTACTTC.